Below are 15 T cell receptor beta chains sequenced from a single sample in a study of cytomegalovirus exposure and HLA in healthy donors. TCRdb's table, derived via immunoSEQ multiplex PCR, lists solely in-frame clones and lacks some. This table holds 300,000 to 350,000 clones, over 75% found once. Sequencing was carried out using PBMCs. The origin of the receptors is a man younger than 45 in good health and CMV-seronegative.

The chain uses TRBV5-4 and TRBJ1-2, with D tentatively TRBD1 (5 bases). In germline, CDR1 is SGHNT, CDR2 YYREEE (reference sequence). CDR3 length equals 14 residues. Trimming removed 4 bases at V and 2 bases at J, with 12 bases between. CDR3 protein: CASSPWEGNYGYTF. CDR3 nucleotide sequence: TGTGCCAGCAGCCCTTGGGAGGGGAACTATGGCTACACCTTC.

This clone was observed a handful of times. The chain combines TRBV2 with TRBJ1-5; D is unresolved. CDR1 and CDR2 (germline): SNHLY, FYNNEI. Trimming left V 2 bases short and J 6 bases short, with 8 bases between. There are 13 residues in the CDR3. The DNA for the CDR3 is TGTGCCAGCAGTGAAAAAAGAGGTCAGCCCCAGCATTTT. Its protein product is CASSEKRGQPQHF.

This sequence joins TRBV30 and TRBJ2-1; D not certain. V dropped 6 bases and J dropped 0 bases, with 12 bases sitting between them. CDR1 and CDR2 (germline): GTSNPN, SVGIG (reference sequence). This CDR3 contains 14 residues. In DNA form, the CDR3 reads TGTGCCTGTAATAAACGGAGCTCCTACAATGAGCAGTTCTTC. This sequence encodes CACNKRSSYNEQFF.

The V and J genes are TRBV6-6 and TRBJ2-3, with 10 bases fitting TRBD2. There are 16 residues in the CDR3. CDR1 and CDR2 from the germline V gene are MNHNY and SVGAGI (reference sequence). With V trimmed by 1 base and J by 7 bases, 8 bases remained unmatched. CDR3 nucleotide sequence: TGTGCCAGCAGTTACTACAGCGGGGGGGCCGAAAATACGCAGTATTTT. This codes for CASSYYSGGAENTQYF.

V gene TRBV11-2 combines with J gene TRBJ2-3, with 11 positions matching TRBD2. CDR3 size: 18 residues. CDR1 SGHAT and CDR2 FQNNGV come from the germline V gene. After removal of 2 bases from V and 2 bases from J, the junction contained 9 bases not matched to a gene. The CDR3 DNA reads TGTGCCAGCAGCTTATTCGGGACTAGCGGCCCTAACACAGATACGCAGTATTTT. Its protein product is CASSLFGTSGPNTDTQYF.

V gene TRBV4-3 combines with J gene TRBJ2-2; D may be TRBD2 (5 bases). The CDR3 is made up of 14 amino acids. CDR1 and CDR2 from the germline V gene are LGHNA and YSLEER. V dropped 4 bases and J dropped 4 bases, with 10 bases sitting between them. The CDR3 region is CASSRISATGELFF. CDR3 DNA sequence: TGCGCCAGCAGCCGAATTAGCGCCACCGGGGAGCTGTTTTTT.

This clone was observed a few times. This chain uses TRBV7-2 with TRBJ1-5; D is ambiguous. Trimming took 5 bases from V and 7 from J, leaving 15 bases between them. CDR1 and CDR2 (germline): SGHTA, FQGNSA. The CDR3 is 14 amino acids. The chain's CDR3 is CASSPRQIGQPQHF. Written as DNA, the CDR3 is TGTGCCAGCAGCCCTCGTCAAATCGGGCAGCCCCAGCATTTT.

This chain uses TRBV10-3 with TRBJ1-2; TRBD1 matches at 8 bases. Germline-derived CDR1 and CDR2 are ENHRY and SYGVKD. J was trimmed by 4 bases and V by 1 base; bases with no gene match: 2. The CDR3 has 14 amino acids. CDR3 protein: CAISEWGTGYGYTF. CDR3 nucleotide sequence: TGTGCCATCAGTGAGTGGGGGACAGGCTATGGCTACACCTTC.

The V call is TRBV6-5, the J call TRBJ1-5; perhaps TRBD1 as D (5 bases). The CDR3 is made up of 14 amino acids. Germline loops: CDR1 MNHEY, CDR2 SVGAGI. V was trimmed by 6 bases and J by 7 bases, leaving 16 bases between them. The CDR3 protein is CASRDIRESQPQHF. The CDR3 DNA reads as TGTGCCAGCAGGGACATAAGGGAATCACAGCCCCAGCATTTT.

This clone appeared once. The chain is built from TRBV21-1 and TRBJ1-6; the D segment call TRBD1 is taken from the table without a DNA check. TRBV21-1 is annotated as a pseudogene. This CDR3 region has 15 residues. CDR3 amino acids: CASSKIDRWSSPLHF. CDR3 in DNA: TGTGCCAGCAGCAAAATAGACAGATGGAGTTCACCCCTCCACTTT.

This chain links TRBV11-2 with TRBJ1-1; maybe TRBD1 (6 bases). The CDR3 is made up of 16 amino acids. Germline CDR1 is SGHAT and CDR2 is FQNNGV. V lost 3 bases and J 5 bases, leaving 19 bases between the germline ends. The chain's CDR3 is CASSFRRLGAETEAFF. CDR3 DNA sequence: TGTGCCAGCAGCTTTCGGCGGCTGGGGGCGGAAACTGAAGCTTTCTTT.

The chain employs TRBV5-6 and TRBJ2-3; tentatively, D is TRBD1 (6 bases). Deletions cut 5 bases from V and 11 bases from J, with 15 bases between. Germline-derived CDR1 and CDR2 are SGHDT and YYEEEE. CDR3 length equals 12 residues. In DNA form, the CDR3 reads TGTGCCAGCAGGGATCAGGGGTTGGTGCAGTATTTT. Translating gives CASRDQGLVQYF.

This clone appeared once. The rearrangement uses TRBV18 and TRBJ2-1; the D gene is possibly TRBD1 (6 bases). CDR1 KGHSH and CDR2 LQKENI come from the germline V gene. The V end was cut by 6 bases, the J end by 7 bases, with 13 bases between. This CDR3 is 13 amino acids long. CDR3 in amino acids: CASSHGQLNEQFF. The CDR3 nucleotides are TGTGCCAGCTCCCACGGACAGTTGAATGAGCAGTTCTTC. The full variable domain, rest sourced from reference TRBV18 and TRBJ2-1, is NAGVMQNPRHLVRRRGQEARLRCSPMKGHSHVYWYRQLPEEGLKFMVYLQKENIIDESGMPKERFSAEFPKEGPSILRIQQVVRGDSAAYFCASSHGQLNEQFFGPGTRLTVL.

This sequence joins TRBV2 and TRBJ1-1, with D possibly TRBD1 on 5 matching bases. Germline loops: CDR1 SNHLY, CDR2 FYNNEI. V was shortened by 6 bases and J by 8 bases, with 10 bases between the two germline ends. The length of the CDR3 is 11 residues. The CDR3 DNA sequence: TGTGCCAGCAGATGGGGACTGGAAGCTTTCTTT. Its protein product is CASRWGLEAFF.

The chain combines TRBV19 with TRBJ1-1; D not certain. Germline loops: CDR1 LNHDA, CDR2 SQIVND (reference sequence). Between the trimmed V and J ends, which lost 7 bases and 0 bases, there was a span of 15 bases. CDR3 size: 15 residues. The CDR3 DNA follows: TGTGCCAGTAACCTTAAGACAAACCTGAACACTGAAGCTTTCTTT. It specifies CASNLKTNLNTEAFF.